Listed below are T cell receptor beta chains from one sample, sequenced in a study of shared clonotypes between healthy human individuals. Profiling relied on immunoSEQ multiplex PCR, and the TCRdb table lists in-frame clones only, not all of them. The table shows over a million clones, with roughly 96% occurring only once. Sequencing was performed on naive CD4+ T cells sorted from blood. These receptors were obtained from a man in his thirties or forties in good health. CDR3s include the opening cysteine and the closing phenylalanine or tryptophan.

j_call: TRBJ1-4; v_call: TRBV29-1; cdr3_aa: CSVGQSTNEKLFF
j_call: TRBJ2-6; v_call: TRBV5-1; cdr3_aa: CASSLLGAGANVLTF
j_call: TRBJ2-7; v_call: TRBV4-2; cdr3_aa: CASSQLTTSGRGEQYF
j_call: TRBJ1-3; v_call: TRBV29-1; cdr3_aa: CSVAGSGNTIYF
j_call: TRBJ2-1; v_call: TRBV7-2; cdr3_aa: CASSSTSGAYNEQFF
j_call: TRBJ2-1; v_call: TRBV2; cdr3_aa: CASSDGTGGYNEQFF
j_call: TRBJ2-7; v_call: TRBV29-1; cdr3_aa: CSVERTGSGEQYF
j_call: TRBJ2-1; v_call: TRBV5-6; cdr3_aa: CASSPRLAGGLDEQFF
j_call: TRBJ2-3; v_call: TRBV10-3; cdr3_aa: CAISPFRDRFPPGLAGDTDTQYF
j_call: TRBJ1-1; v_call: TRBV4-3; cdr3_aa: CASSPQQGGGEAFF
j_call: TRBJ2-7; v_call: TRBV19; cdr3_aa: CASSMWVASTYEQYF
j_call: TRBJ2-5; v_call: TRBV6-5; cdr3_aa: CASSSLETQYF
j_call: TRBJ2-1; v_call: TRBV11-1; cdr3_aa: CASTRGPLARQGSYNEQFF
j_call: TRBJ2-1; v_call: TRBV11-2; cdr3_aa: CASSRRLRSYNEQFF
j_call: TRBJ1-2; v_call: TRBV28; cdr3_aa: CASNPPGGQGTRGYTF
j_call: TRBJ2-7; v_call: TRBV5-1; cdr3_aa: CASSVRGDNEQYF